Listed below are T cell receptor beta chains from one sample, sequenced in a study of tumor-infiltrating lymphocytes in oesophageal squamous cell carcinoma. TCRdb recomputed calls from the PCR reads with MiXCR, one row per CDR3 protein. This table holds about 15,000 distinct CDR3 sequences, about 54% found once. The specimen sequenced was esophageal tumor tissue. Receptors originate from a female donor with esophageal squamous cell carcinoma. CDR3s include the opening cysteine and the closing phenylalanine or tryptophan. D genes are given only for firm matches. Part of the rows lack a size; the others show once, few, many or a class for expanded clones.

v_call	j_call	d_call	clone_size	cdr3_nt	cdr3_aa
TRBV7-4	TRBJ2-2	TRBD2	.	TGTGCCAGCAGCCCCGGGACTAGCGGAAGTGAACACCGGGGAGCTGTTTTT	CASSPGTSGSEHRGAVF
TRBV6-8	TRBJ2-4	TRBD1	.	TGTGCCAGCACCCCCTCCAGAGGGGGCTATAATTCACCCCTCCACTTC	CASTPSRGGYNSPLHF
TRBV28	TRBJ2-1	.	medium-sized	TGTGCCAGCAGTTTACAATCGCGGGGAGGCCGATACAATGAGCAGTTCTTC	CASSLQSRGGRYNEQFF
TRBV7-2	TRBJ2-3	.	few	TGTGCCAGCAGCTTAGTTTACCCGGGACCCGTGACAGATACGCAGTATTTT	CASSLVYPGPVTDTQYF
TRBV10-2	TRBJ1-2	.	.	TGCGCCAGCAGTGAGTCGACGGGTCACTATGGCTACACCTTC	CASSESTGHYGYTF
TRBV10-3	TRBJ1-1	.	.	TGTGCCATCAGTGAGTCGCCGGACAGTCATGAAGCTTTCTTT	CAISESPDSHEAFF
TRBV12-3/TRBV12-4	TRBJ2-2	.	.	TGTGCCAGCAGTTTTATTTTCGGGACCGGGGAGCTGTTTTTT	CASSFIFGTGELFF
TRBV7-9	TRBJ2-5	.	medium-sized	TGTGCCAGCAGCTTAAGAGCGTCTGCCCAAGAGACCCAGTACTTC	CASSLRASAQETQYF
TRBV7-4	TRBJ1-4	TRBD1	.	TGTGCCAGCAGCTTAGCGCAGGGGGGTAATGAAAAACTGTTTTTT	CASSLAQGGNEKLFF
TRBV6-8	TRBJ2-2	TRBD2	.	TGTGCCAGCAGTGGCGCTAGCGGGGGAGACACCGGGGAGCTGTTTTTT	CASSGASGGDTGELFF
TRBV6-2/TRBV6-3	TRBJ1-1	.	many	TGTGCCAGCAGTTACTCGAGCAGGGTGAACACTGAAGCTTTCTTT	CASSYSSRVNTEAFF
TRBV7-2	TRBJ2-1	TRBD2	few	TGTGCCAGCAGCACTCGGACTAGCGGGAGGTACAATGAGCAGTTCTTC	CASSTRTSGRYNEQFF
TRBV7-3	TRBJ2-1	TRBD2	.	TGTGCCAGCAGCCTGGGACTAGCGGGAGCGGGTGAGCAGTTCTTC	CASSLGLAGAGEQFF
TRBV7-2	TRBJ2-3	.	.	TGTGCCAGCAGCTTTGACAGGTTCACAGATACGCAGTATTTT	CASSFDRFTDTQYF
TRBV7-3	TRBJ2-3	TRBD2	.	TGTGCCAGCAGCTCAACGTCGACTAGCGGGGGGGTTATAGATACGCAGTATTTT	CASSSTSTSGGVIDTQYF
TRBV7-4	TRBJ2-1	.	.	TGTGCCAGCAGCTTAGCCGTTAGTGAGCAGTTCTTC	CASSLAVSEQFF
TRBV7-3	TRBJ2-3	.	.	TGTGCCATCCCCCTGAGGGGACCAAGCACAGATACGCAGTATTTT	CAIPLRGPSTDTQYF
TRBV7-6	TRBJ2-5	.	.	TGTGCCAGCAGCCCCGCCGGGAAGGAAGAGACCCAGTACTTC	CASSPAGKEETQYF
TRBV11-2	TRBJ2-4	TRBD2	once	TGTGCCAGCAGCCAAGGGACTAGCCGGAAAAACATTCAGTACTTC	CASSQGTSRKNIQYF
TRBV7-8	TRBJ2-1	.	.	TGTGCCAGCAATCCTGAATTAACTTATTCTTCCTACAATGAGCAGTTCTTC	CASNPELTYSSYNEQFF
TRBV7-2	TRBJ2-5	.	.	TGTGCCAGCAGCCTACCTAGCCGGGAGAGGTGGGAGACCCAGTACTTC	CASSLPSRERWETQYF
TRBV7-3	TRBJ2-1	.	few	TGTGCCAGCAGCTTAGGAAAAAATGAGCAGTTCTTC	CASSLGKNEQFF
TRBV4-1	TRBJ2-7	.	.	TGCGCCAGCAGCCAAGATCGCGGGACATTAACCTACGAGCAGTACTTC	CASSQDRGTLTYEQYF
TRBV10-1	TRBJ2-6	.	many	.	CASSEPRGELWLHLRF
TRBV7-4	TRBJ2-1	.	.	TGTGCCAGCAGCCCGGGTGAGCAGTTCTTC	CASSPGEQFF
TRBV7-2	TRBJ2-1	TRBD2	.	TGTGCCAGCAGCTTAGAGCCAGCGGGGGGGTGGGGTGAGCAGTTCTTC	CASSLEPAGGWGEQFF
TRBV7-6	TRBJ2-1	TRBD2	.	TGTGCCAGCAGCTTAGCTCAAGGGCTAGCGGAGTACAATGAGCAGTTCTTC	CASSLAQGLAEYNEQFF
TRBV12-3/TRBV12-4	TRBJ2-5	.	.	TGTGCCAGCAGCCGCTTCAGGGGGGCCCGAGAGACCCAGTACTTC	CASSRFRGARETQYF